The 10 T cell receptor beta chains below were found in one sample sequenced in a study of T cell responses to AZD1222 COVID-19 vaccine (dated by TCRdb to 2020 to 2023). In light of the paper, this sample's time point label describes: baseline before first vaccination. The treatment or condition tag for this specimen amounts to: meningococcal conjugate vaccine given as trial control. Libraries were built with the immunoSEQ multiplex PCR assay. TCRdb's version of the immuneACCESS table is confined to in-frame rearrangements and falls short of the full clone set. An unresolved V gene accounts for under half of the shortfall where checked; the remainder is of unknown origin. In all, the sample holds some 120,000 clones, and 90% of those were seen once. The top ten hold about 4.4% of the sample. This sample comprised peripheral blood, obtained on day 0 of MenACWY control vaccination. The receptors originated from an adult in good health.

This chain connects TRBV14 to TRBJ2-1, with no clear D. V lost 0 bases to trimming and J lost 3 bases, with 21 bases between them. The CDR3 spans 19 residues. Germline CDR1 and CDR2: SGHDN and FVKESK. The CDR3 protein is CASSQDRWSGPFSYNEQFF. The CDR3 DNA follows: TGTGCCAGCAGCCAAGACCGGTGGTCCGGGCCCTTTAGCTACAATGAGCAGTTCTTC.

The chain recombines TRBV21-1 with TRBJ2-1; the table assigns TRBD2, which was not confirmed against the DNA. TRBV21-1 is recorded as a pseudogene. The CDR3 is 17 amino acids. For the CDR3, the DNA is TGTGCCAGCAGCACACTAGCGGGGCCACCCTCCTACAATGAGCAGTTCTTC. It specifies CASSTLAGPPSYNEQFF.

The chain uses TRBV2 and TRBJ2-3, with 7 bases lining up with TRBD2. Germline lookup yields CDR1 SNHLY and CDR2 FYNNEI. The ends lost 4 bases at V and 1 base at J; junction bases unmatched: 5. This CDR3 is built from 15 residues. The CDR3 sequence is CASSGEGLGTDTQYF. The DNA of the CDR3 is TGTGCCAGCAGTGGGGAGGGGTTAGGCACAGATACGCAGTATTTT.

This rearrangement joins TRBV7-9 to TRBJ2-3, with 7 bases identical to TRBD2. Losses at the gene ends were 5 bases for V and 11 bases for J; bases not matched to a gene: 10. CDR1 is SEHNR and CDR2 is FQNEAQ in the germline V gene (reference sequence). This CDR3 has 13 residues. The CDR3 DNA is TGTGCCAGCAGCCCCGCGGGGGTCCCTGAGCAGTATTTT. Translation gives CASSPAGVPEQYF.

The chain combines TRBV7-6 with TRBJ2-2; D call uncertain. CDR3 length equals 15 residues. In germline, CDR1 is SGHVS, CDR2 FNYEAQ. V was cut by 1 base and J by 0 bases, with 6 bases left in between. CDR3 region: CASSLGSANTGELFF. The CDR3 bases are TGTGCCAGCAGCTTAGGCTCGGCGAACACCGGGGAGCTGTTTTTT.

The chain links TRBV19 to TRBJ2-1, with 11 bases lining up with TRBD2. This CDR3 is 14 amino acids long. Germline-derived CDR1 and CDR2 are LNHDA and SQIVND (reference sequence). Trimming took 10 bases from V and 9 from J; bases not matched to a gene: 11. The CDR3 is CATRVTSGSLEQFF. The CDR3 DNA reads as TGTGCCACACGCGTTACTAGCGGGAGTCTTGAGCAGTTCTTC.

The chain recombines TRBV2 with TRBJ1-6; D gene unclear. The CDR3 covers 16 residues. The germline CDR1 and CDR2 sequences are SNHLY and FYNNEI. V was shortened by 6 bases and J by 0 bases, with 12 bases between the two germline ends. CDR3 bases: TGTGCCAGCAGGCGGACCGTGAGCTCCTATAATTCACCCCTCCACTTT. Translated: CASRRTVSSYNSPLHF.

The V and J genes are TRBV6-1 and TRBJ2-7; 7 positions match TRBD1. Looked up from germline, CDR1 is MNHNS and CDR2 is SASEGT. The CDR3 runs to 15 residues. V trimming: 0 bases; J trimming: 2 bases; junction bases outside the gene matches: 4. Here the CDR3 DNA reads TGTGCCAGCAGTGAAGCCGAGACAGGGCCCTACGAGCAGTACTTC. This translates into CASSEAETGPYEQYF.

CDR3 nucleotides: TGCAGCGTCGCCGAATCCGGGACAGGGGCGCAGTACTTC. Residues: CSVAESGTGAQYF. The chain links TRBV29-1 to TRBJ2-7, with 10 nucleotides matching TRBD1. Germline V gene sequence: CDR1 SQVTM, CDR2 ANQGSEA. V shed 6 bases, J shed 9 bases, and the junction held 11 bases outside the gene matches. This CDR3 comprises 13 residues.

The chain joins TRBV6-1 to TRBJ1-1; D possibly corresponds to TRBD1 (6 bases). The V gene's germline CDR1 is MNHNS and CDR2 SASEGT. V was shortened by 0 bases and J by 0 bases, with 11 bases between the two germline ends. The CDR3 is made up of 16 amino acids. The CDR3 protein is CASSEAHREMNTEAFF. CDR3 in DNA: TGTGCCAGCAGTGAAGCTCACAGGGAAATGAACACTGAAGCTTTCTTT.